This T cell receptor (beta chain) was sequenced for a study of prognosis after radiotherapy for stage I lung cancer. Broader study findings: Reportedly, metastasis status was linked to differences in TRBV and TRBJ usage frequencies.

The CDR3 has 16 residues. Trimming cost V 3 bases and J 4 bases; bases outside gene matches: 4. Germline V lookup: CDR1 SGDLS, CDR2 YYNGEE. This clonotype was seen at least ten times. Its antigen is not known. Multiplex PCR in two rounds served to amplify TCR beta CDR3 from genomic DNA. First-round PCR, the initial amplification, used primers specific to each TRBV and TRBJ gene. TCRdb recomputed calls from the multiplex PCR reads with MiXCR, one row per CDR3 protein. This repertoire shows 10,000 to 15,000 distinct CDR3 sequences, about 43% found once; its top ten account for roughly 41%. Disease was node-negative on CT and PET/CT in all patients; none had prior chemotherapy, radiotherapy or other malignancies.

The chain carries TRBV9 and TRBJ2-5; 15 bases match TRBD2. This clonotype was sampled from a donor aged 50 or older with non-small cell lung cancer. The sequencing here drew on PBMCs, taken before or after stereotactic body radiation therapy (not recorded which). This chain's CDR3 is CASSAGTSGGLETQYF. In DNA form, the CDR3 reads TGTGCCAGCAGCGCCGGGACTAGCGGGGGGTTAGAGACCCAGTACTTC.